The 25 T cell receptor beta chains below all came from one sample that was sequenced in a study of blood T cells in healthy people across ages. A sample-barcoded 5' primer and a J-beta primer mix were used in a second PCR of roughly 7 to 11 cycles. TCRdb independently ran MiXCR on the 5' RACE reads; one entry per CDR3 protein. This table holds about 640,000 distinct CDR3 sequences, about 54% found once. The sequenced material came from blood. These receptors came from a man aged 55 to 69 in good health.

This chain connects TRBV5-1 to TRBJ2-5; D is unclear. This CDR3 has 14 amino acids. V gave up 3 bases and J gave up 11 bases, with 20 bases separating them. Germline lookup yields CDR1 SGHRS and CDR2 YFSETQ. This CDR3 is CASSSLVASNEQYF. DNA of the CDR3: TGCGCCAGCAGCTCCCTAGTCGCCAGCAATGAGCAGTACTTC.

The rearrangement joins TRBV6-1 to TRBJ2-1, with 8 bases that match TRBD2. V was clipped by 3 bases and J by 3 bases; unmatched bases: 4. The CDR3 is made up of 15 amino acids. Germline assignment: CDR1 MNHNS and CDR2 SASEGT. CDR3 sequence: CASSELGLVYNEQFF. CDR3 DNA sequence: TGTGCCAGCAGTGAGTTGGGACTAGTCTACAATGAGCAGTTCTTC.

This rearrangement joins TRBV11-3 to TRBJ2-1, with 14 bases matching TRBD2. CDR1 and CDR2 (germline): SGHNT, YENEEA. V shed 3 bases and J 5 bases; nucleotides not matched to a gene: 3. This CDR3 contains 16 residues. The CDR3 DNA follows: TGTGCCAGCAGCTTGGGGACTAGCGGGGGCAACAATGAGCAGTTCTTC. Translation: CASSLGTSGGNNEQFF.

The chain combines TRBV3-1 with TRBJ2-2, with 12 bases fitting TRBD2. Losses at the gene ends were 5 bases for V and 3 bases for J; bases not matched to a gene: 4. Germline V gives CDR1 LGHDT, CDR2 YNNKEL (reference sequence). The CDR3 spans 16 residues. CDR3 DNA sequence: TGTGCCAGCAGCAGTCGGACTAGCGGGGACACCGGGGAGCTGTTTTTT. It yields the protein CASSSRTSGDTGELFF. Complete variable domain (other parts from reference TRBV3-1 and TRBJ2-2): DTAVSQTPKYLVTQMGNDKSIKCEQNLGHDTMYWYKQDSKKFLKIMFSYNNKELIINETVPNRFSPKSPDKAHLNLHINSLELGDSAVYFCASSSRTSGDTGELFFGEGSRLTVL.

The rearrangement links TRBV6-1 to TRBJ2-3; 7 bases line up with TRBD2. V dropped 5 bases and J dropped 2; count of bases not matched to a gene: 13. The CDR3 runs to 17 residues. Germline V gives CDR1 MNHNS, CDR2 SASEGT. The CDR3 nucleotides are TGTGCCAGCAGTCAGACTAGCAGCTCACGGAACACAGATACGCAGTATTTT. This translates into CASSQTSSSRNTDTQYF.

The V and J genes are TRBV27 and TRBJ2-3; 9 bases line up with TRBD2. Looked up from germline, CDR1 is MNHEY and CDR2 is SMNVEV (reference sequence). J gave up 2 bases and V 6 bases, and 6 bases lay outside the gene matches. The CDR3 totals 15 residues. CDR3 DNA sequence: TGTGCCAGCAGAGGGCTAGCGGGGCCCACAGATACGCAGTATTTT. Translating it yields CASRGLAGPTDTQYF.

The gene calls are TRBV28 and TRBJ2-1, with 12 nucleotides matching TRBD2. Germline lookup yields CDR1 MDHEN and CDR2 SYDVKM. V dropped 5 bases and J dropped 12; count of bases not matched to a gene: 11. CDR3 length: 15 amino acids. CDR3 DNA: TGTGCCAGCAGTGGAACTAGCGGGGGGAGACCAGGGCAGTTCTTC. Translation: CASSGTSGGRPGQFF.

CDR3 in DNA: TGCAGTGCCACGGGGGCGGCGACCTACAATGAGCAGTTCTTC. It is translated as CSATGAATYNEQFF. The rearrangement uses TRBV20-1 and TRBJ2-1; either TRBD1 or TRBD2 may supply D (6 bases each). The V gene lost 6 bases and the J gene lost 2 bases, with 14 bases spanning the gap. This CDR3 spans 14 amino acids. The V gene's germline CDR1 is DFQATT and CDR2 SNEGSKA (reference sequence).

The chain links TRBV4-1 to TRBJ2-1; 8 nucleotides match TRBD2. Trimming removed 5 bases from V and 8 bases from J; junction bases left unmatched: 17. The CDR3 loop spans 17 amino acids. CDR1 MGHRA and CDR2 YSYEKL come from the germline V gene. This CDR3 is CASSSPLFGGARDEQFF. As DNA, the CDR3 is TGCGCCAGCAGCTCCCCCCTATTCGGGGGGGCCCGGGATGAGCAGTTCTTC.

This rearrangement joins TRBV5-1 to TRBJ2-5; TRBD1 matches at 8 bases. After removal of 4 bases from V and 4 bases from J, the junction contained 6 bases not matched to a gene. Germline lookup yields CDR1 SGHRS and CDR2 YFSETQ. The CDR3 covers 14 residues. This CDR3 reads CASSAGQGIETQYF. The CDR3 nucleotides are TGCGCCAGCAGCGCCGGACAGGGAATAGAGACCCAGTACTTC.

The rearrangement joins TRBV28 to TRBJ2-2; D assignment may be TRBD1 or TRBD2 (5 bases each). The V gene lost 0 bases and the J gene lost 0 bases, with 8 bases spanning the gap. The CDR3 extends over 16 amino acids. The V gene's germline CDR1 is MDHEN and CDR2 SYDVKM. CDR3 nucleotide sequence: TGTGCCAGCAGTTTATGGGGGGTTGCGAACACCGGGGAGCTGTTTTTT. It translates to CASSLWGVANTGELFF.

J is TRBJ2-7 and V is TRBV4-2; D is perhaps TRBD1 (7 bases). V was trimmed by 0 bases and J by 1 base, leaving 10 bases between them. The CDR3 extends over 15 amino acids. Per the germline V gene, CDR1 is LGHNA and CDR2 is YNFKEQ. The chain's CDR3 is CASSQDAGGSYEQYF. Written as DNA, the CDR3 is TGTGCCAGCAGCCAAGACGCAGGGGGGTCCTACGAGCAGTACTTC.

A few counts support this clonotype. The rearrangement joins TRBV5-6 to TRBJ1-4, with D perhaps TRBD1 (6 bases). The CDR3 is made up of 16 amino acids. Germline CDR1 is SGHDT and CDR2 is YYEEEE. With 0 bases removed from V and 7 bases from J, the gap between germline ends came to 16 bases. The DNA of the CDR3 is TGTGCCAGCAGCTTGGAGCGACACAAAGGGGGTGAAAAACTGTTTTTT. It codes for CASSLERHKGGEKLFF. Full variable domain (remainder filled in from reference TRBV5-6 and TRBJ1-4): DAGVTQSPTHLIKTRGQQVTLRCSPKSGHDTVSWYQQALGQGPQFIFQYYEEEERQRGNFPDRFSGHQFPNYSSELNVNALLLGDSALYLCASSLERHKGGEKLFFGSGTQLSVL.

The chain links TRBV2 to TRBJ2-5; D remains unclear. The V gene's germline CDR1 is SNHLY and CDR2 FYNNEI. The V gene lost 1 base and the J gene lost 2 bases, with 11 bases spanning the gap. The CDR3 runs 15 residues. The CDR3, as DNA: TGTGCCAGCAGTGAAGTGACACCTACTCAAGAGACCCAGTACTTC. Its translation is CASSEVTPTQETQYF.

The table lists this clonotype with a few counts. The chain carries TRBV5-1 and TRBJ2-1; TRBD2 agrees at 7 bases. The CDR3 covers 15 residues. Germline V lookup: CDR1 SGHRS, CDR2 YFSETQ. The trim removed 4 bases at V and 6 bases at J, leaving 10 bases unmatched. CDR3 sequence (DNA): TGCGCCAGCAGCCGAACTAGCGCGGCCGGCAATGAGCAGTTCTTC. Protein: CASSRTSAAGNEQFF.

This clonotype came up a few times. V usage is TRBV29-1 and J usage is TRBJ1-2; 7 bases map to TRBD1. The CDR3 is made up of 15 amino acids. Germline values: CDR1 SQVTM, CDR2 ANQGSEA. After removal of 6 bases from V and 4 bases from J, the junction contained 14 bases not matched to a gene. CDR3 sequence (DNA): TGCAGCGTCGCGATTTACAGGGGCCGCGGCTATGGCTACACCTTC. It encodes CSVAIYRGRGYGYTF.

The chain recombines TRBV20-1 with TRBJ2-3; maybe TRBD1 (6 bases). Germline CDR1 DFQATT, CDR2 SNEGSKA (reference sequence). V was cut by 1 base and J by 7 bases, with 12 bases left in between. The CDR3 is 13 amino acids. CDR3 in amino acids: CSARVPGVNTQYF. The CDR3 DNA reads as TGCAGTGCTAGAGTACCAGGGGTGAATACGCAGTATTTT.

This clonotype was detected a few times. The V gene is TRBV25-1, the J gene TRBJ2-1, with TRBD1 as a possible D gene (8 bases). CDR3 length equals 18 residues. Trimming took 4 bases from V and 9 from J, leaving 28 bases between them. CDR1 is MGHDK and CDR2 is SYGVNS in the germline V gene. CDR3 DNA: TGTGCCAGCAGTGGTCAGCACCGGGAACACAGGGGGAGGGGTGAGCAGTTCTTC. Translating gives CASSGQHREHRGRGEQFF.

The CDR3, as DNA: TGTGCCAGCACAGGGGGGGATGAGCAGTTCTTC. Translation gives CASTGGDEQFF. The chain uses TRBV27 and TRBJ2-1, with D perhaps given as TRBD1 or TRBD2 (7 bases each). Trimming took off 7 bases at V and 8 bases at J, with 9 bases between the two ends. Germline V CDR1 and CDR2: MNHEY, SMNVEV (reference sequence). CDR3 size: 11 residues.

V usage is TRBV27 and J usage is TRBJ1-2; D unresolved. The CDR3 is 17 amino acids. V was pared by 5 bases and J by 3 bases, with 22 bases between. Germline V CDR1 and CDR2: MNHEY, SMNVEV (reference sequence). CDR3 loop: CASSRLDVGVRDYGYTF. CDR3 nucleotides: TGTGCCAGCAGTCGATTAGACGTCGGGGTTCGGGACTATGGCTACACCTTC.

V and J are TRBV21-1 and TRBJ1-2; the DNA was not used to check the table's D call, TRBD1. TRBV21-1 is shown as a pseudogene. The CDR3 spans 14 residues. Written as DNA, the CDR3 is TGTGCCAGCAGCAAAGTGGACAGTCGAGGCGGCTACACCTTC. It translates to CASSKVDSRGGYTF.

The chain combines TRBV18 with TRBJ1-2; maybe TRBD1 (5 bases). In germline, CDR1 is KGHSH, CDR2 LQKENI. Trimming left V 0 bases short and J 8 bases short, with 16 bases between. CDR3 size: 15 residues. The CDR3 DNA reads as TGTGCCAGCTCACCACCTCGGGACGGAGCTTGGGGCTACACCTTC. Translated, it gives CASSPPRDGAWGYTF.

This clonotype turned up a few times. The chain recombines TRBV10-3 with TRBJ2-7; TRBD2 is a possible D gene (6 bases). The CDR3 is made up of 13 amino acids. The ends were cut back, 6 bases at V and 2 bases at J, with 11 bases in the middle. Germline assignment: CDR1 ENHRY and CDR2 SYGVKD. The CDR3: CAISRDSTYEQYF. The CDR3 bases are TGTGCCATCAGCCGGGACTCCACCTACGAGCAGTACTTC.

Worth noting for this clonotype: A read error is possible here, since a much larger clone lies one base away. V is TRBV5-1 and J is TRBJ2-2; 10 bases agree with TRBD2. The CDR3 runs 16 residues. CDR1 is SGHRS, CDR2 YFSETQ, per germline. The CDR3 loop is CASSLGLAANIGELFF. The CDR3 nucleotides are TGCGCCAGCAGCTTAGGACTAGCGGCGAACATCGGGGAGCTGTTTTTT.

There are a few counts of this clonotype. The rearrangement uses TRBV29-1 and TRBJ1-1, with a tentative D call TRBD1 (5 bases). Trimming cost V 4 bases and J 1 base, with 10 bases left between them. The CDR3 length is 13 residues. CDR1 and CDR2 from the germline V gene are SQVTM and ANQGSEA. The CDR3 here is CSVAVGGNTEAFF. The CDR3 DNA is TGCAGCGTTGCTGTGGGGGGGAACACTGAAGCTTTCTTT.